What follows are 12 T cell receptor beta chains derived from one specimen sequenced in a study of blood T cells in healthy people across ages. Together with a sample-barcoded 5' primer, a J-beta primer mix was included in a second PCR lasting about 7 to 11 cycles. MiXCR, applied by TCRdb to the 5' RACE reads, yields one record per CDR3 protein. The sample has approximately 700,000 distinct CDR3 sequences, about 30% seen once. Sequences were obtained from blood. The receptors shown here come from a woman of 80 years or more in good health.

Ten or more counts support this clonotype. The CDR3 sequence: CASSSLPGQSSYEQYF. The DNA of the CDR3 is TGTGCCAGCAGCAGTCTCCCGGGACAGAGCTCCTACGAGCAGTACTTC. J is TRBJ2-7 and V is TRBV7-8; the match to TRBD1 covers 7 bases. The germline gives CDR1 SGHVS, CDR2 FQNEAQ. Germline trimming cut 5 bases from V and 0 bases from J; bases unmatched to any gene: 10. The CDR3 loop spans 16 amino acids.

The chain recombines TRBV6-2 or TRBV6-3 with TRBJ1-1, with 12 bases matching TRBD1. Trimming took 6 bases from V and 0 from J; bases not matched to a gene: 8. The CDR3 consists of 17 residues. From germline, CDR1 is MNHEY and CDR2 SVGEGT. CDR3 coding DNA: TGTGCCAGCAGAGATCCCGGGACAGGGGGCTTGAACACTGAAGCTTTCTTT. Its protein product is CASRDPGTGGLNTEAFF.

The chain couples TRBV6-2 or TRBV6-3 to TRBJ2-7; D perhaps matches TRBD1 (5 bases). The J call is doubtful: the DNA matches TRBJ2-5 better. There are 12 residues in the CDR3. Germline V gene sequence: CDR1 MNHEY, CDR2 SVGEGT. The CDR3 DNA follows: TGTGGGACCGTACAGGTCGCAGAGACCCAGTACTTC. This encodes CGTVQVAETQYF.

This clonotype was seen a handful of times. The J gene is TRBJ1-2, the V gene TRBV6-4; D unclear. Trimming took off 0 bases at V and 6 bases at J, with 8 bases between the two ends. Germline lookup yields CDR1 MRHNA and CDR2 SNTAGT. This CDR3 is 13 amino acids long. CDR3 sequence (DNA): TGTGCCAGCAGTGACTCGACCGGGGATGGCTACACCTTC. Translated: CASSDSTGDGYTF.

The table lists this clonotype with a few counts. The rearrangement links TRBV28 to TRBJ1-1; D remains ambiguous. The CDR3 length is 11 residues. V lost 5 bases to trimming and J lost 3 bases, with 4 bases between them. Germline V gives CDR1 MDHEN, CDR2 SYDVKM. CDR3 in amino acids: CASSPHTEAFF. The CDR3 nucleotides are TGTGCCAGCAGTCCCCACACTGAAGCTTTCTTT.

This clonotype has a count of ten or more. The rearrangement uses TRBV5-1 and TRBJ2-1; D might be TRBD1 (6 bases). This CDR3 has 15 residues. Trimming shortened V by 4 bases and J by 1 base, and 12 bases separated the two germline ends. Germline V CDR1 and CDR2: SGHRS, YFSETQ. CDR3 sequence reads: CASSQTGFSYNEQFF. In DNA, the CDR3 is TGCGCCAGCAGCCAGACAGGATTTTCCTACAATGAGCAGTTCTTC.

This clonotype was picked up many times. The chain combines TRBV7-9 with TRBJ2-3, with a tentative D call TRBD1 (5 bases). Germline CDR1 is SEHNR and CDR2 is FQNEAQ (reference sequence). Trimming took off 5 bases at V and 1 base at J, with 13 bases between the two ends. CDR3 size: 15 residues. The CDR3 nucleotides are TGTGCCAGCAGCCCCCAGGGCAGGTGCACAGATACGCAGTATTTT. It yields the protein CASSPQGRCTDTQYF.

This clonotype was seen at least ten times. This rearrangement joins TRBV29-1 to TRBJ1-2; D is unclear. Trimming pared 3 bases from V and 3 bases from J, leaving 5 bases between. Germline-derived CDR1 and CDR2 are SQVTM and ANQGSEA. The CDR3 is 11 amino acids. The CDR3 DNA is TGCAGCGTTGAGAGGGACTATGGCTACACCTTC. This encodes CSVERDYGYTF.

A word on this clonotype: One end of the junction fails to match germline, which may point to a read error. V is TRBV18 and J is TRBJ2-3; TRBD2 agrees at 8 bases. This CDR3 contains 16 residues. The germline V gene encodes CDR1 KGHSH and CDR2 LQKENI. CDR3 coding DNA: TGTGCCAGCTCATTTGGCGGGGGGCTATCCACAAATACGCAGTATTTT. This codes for CASSFGGGLSTNTQYF.

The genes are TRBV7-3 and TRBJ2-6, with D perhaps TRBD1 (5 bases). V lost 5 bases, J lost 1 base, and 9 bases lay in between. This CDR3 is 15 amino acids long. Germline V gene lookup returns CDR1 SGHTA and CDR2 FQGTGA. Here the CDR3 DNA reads TGTGCCAGCAGCGACGACAGTTCTGGGGCCAACGTCCTGACTTTC. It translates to CASSDDSSGANVLTF.

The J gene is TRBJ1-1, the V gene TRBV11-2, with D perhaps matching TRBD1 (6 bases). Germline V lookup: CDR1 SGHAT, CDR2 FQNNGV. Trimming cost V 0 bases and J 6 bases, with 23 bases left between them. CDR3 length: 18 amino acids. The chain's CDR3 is CASSLDGRQGWFRAEAFF. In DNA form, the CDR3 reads TGTGCCAGCAGCTTAGATGGGAGGCAGGGGTGGTTTCGCGCTGAAGCTTTCTTT.

The CDR3 DNA is TGTGCCAGCAGTCCGTTAACCGGGACAGGGGGGGGATGGAGCAATCAGCCCCAGCATTTT. As protein: CASSPLTGTGGGWSNQPQHF. The chain has TRBV28 and TRBJ1-5, with TRBD1 matching over 11 bases. Germline V gene lookup returns CDR1 MDHEN and CDR2 SYDVKM. Trimming cost V 5 bases and J 1 base; bases outside gene matches: 16. The CDR3 totals 20 residues. Based on the CDR3 plus reference TRBV28 and TRBJ1-5, the full variable domain is DVKVTQSSRYLVKRTGEKVFLECVQDMDHENMFWYRQDPGLGLRLIYFSYDVKMKEKGDIPEGYSVSREKKERFSLILESASTNQTSMYLCASSPLTGTGGGWSNQPQHFGDGTRLSIL.